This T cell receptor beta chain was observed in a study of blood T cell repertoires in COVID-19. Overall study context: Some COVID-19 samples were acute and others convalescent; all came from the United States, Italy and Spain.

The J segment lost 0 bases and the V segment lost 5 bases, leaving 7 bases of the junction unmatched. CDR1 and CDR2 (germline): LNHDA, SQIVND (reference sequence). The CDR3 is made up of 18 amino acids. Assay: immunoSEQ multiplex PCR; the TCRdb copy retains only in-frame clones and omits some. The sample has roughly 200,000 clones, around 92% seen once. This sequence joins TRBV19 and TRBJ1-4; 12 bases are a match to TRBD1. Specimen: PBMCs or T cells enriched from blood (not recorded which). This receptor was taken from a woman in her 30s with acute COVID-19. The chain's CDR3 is CASSPMGQGAATNEKLFF. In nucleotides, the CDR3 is TGTGCCAGTAGTCCAATGGGACAGGGGGCGGCAACTAATGAAAAACTGTTTTTT.